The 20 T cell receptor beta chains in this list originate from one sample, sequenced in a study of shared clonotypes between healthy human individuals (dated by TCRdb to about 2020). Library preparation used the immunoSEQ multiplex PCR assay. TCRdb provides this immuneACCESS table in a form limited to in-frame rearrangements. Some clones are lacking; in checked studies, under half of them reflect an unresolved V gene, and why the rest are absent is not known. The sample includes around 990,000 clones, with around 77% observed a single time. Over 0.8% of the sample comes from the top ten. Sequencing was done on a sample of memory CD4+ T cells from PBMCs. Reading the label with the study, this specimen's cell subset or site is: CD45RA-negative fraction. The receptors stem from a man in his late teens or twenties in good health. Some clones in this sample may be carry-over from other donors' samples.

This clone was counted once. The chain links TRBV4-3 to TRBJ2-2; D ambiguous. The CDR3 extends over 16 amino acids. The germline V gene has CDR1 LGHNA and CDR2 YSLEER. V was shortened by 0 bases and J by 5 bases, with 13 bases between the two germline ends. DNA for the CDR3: TGCGCCAGCAGCCAAGAGGGCATGAGGTCTACCGGGGAGCTGTTTTTT. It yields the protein CASSQEGMRSTGELFF.

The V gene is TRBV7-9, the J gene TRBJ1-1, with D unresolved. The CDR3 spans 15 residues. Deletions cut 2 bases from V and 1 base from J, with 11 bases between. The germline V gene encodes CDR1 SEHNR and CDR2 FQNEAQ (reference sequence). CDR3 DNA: TGTGCCAGCAGCTTAATGGGGTCCGGGAACACTGAAGCTTTCTTT. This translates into CASSLMGSGNTEAFF.

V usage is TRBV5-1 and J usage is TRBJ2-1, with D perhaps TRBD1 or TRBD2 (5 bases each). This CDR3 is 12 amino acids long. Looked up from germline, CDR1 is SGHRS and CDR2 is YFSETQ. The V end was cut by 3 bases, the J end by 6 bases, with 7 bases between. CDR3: CASSWDLNEQFF. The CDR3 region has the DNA TGCGCCAGCAGCTGGGACCTCAATGAGCAGTTCTTC.

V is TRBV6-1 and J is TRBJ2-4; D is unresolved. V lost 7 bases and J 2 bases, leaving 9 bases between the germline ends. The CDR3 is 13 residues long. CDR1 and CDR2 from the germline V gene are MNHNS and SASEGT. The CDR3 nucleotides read TGTGCCAGCAATCCGGGTTCCAAAAACATTCAGTACTTC. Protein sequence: CASNPGSKNIQYF.

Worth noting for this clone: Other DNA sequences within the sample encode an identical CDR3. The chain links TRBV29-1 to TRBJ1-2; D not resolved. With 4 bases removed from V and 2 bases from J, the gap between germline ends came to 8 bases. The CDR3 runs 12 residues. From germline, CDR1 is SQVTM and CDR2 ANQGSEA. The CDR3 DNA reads TGCAGCGTTGGATCACAGAACTATGGCTACACCTTC. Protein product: CSVGSQNYGYTF.

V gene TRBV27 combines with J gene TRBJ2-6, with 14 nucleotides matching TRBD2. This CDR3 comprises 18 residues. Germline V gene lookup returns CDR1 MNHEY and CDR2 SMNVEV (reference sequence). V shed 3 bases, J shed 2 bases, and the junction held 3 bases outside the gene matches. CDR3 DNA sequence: TGTGCCAGCAGTTTTGGGACTAGCGGGAGTCCTGGGGCCAACGTCCTGACTTTC. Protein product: CASSFGTSGSPGANVLTF.

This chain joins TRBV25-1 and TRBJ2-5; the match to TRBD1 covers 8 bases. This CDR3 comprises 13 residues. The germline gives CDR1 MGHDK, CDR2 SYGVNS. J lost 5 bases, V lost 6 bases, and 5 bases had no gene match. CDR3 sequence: CASRGDRGETQYF. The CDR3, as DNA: TGTGCCAGCAGGGGCGACAGGGGTGAGACCCAGTACTTC.

Here the CDR3 DNA reads TGTGCCACCTCCTCGGACAGTAAAGAGACCCAGTACTTC. Its translation: CATSSDSKETQYF. The chain couples TRBV10-3 to TRBJ2-5, with D possibly being TRBD1 (6 bases). The CDR3 covers 13 residues. The germline CDR1 and CDR2 sequences are ENHRY and SYGVKD. Trimming took 10 bases from V and 3 from J, leaving 15 bases between them.

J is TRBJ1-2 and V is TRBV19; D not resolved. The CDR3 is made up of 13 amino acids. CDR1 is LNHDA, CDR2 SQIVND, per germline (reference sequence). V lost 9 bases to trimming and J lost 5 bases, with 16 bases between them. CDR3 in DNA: TGTGCCAGCAGATGGCAGGCCCAATATGGCTACACCTTC. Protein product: CASRWQAQYGYTF. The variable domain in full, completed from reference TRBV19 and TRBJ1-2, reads DGGITQSPKYLFRKEGQNVTLSCEQNLNHDAMYWYRQDPGQGLRLIYYSQIVNDFQKGDIAEGYSVSREKKESFPLTVTSAQKNPTAFYLCASRWQAQYGYTFGSGTRLTVV.

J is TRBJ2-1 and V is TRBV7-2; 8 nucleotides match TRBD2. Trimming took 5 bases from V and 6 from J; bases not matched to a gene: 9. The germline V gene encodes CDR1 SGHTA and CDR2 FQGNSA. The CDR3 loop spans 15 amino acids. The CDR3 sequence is CASSRTGTRGNEQFF. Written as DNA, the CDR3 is TGTGCCAGCAGCCGTACCGGGACTAGGGGCAATGAGCAGTTCTTC.

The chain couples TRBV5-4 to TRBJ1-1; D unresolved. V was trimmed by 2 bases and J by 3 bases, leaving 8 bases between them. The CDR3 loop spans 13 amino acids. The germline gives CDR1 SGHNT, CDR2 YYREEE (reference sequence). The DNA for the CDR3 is TGTGCCAGCAGCTTCCTGGGAGACACTGAAGCTTTCTTT. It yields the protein CASSFLGDTEAFF.

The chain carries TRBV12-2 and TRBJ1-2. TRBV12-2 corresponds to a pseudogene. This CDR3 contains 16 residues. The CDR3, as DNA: TGTGCAAGTCGCTTAGCGAGACGACGTCGTGTGGCTGGCTACACCTTC. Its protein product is CASRLARRRRVAGYTF.

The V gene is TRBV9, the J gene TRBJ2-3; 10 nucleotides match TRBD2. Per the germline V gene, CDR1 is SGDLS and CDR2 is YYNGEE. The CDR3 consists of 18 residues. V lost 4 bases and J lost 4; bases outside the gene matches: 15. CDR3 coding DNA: TGTGCCAGCAGCTCCCGGGGTAGCGGGGGGCGGGGCCCAGATACGCAGTATTTT. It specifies CASSSRGSGGRGPDTQYF. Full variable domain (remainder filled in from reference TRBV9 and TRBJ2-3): DSGVTQTPKHLITATGQRVTLRCSPRSGDLSVYWYQQSLDQGLQFLIQYYNGEERAKGNILERFSAQQFPDLHSELNLSSLELGDSALYFCASSSRGSGGRGPDTQYFGPGTRLTVL.

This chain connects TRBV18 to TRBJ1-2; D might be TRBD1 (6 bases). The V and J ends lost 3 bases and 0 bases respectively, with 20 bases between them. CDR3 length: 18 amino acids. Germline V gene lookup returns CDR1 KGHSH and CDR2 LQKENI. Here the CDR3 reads CASSPQTGLRFANYGYTF. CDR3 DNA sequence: TGTGCCAGCTCACCCCAGACAGGACTGCGATTCGCTAACTATGGCTACACCTTC.

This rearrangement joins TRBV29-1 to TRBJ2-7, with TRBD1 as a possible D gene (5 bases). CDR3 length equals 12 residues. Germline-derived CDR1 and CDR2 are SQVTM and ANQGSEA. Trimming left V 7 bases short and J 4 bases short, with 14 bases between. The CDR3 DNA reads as TGCAGCGCAACGACAGACCGATACGAGCAGTACTTC. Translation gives CSATTDRYEQYF.

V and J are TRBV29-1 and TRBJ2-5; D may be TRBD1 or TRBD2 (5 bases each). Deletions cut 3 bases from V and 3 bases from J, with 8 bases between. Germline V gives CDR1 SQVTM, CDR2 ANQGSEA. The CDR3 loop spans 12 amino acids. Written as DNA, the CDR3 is TGCAGCGTTGACGAGGGGAAAGAGACCCAGTACTTC. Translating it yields CSVDEGKETQYF.

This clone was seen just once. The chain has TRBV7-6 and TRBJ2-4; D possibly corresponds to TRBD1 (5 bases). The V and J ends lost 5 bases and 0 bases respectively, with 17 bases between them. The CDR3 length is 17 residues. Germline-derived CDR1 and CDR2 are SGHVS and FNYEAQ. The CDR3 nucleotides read TGTGCCAGCAGCCAGATAGGGGAATTCCTAGCCAAAAACATTCAGTACTTC. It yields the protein CASSQIGEFLAKNIQYF.

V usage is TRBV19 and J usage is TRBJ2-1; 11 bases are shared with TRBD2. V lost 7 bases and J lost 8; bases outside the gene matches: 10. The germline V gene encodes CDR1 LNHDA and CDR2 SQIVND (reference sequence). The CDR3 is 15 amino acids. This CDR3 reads CASTPLAGVPHEQFF. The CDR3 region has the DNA TGTGCCAGTACCCCACTAGCGGGAGTCCCCCATGAGCAGTTCTTC.

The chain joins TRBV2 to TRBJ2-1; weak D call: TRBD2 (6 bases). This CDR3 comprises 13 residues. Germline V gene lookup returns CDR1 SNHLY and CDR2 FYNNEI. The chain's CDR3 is CAWRGGIYNEQFF. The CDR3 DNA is TGTGCGTGGCGGGGCGGGATCTACAATGAGCAGTTCTTC.

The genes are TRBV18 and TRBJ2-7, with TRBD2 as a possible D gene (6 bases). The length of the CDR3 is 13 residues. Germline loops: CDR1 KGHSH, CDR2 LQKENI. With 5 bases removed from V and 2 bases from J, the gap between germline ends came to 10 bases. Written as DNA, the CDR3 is TGTGCCAGCTCAGGGACTTCACCCTACGAGCAGTACTTC. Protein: CASSGTSPYEQYF.